By its share, the clone carrying this T cell receptor beta chain is medium-sized (0.01 to 0.1%). No antigen is known for it. The source of the sample is a study of T-cell memory formation after mild COVID-19. In the study overall: Most TCR clusters belonged to a single donor.

Libraries for TCRalpha and TCRbeta carried sample barcodes and unique molecular identifiers via 5'RACE. Each CDR3 protein is one row after TCRdb ran MiXCR on the 5' RACE reads. The sample holds about 57,000 distinct CDR3 sequences; roughly an eighth are singletons and the top ten take about 22%. Study observations and caveats: The study found balanced CD4/CD8 in clones contracting day 15 to 85 and a CD4+ lean in later expanders. Memory cells collected pre-infection included some clones that later responded, suggesting cross-reactive memory joined.

The sequencing input was PBMCs or a T cell subset sorted from them (not recorded which). The origin of this receptor is a young man who had mild COVID-19 (a few samples of this study predate the infection). Cell type and time point are not known.

This CDR3 reads CASSFGRVTNTGELFF. In DNA form, the CDR3 reads TGTGCCAGCAGTTTTGGTAGGGTTACGAACACCGGGGAGCTGTTTTTT. V and J are TRBV12-3 or TRBV12-4 and TRBJ2-2; the D is unclear. V was cut by 3 bases and J by 0 bases, with 11 bases left in between. The CDR3 totals 16 residues.